A selection of T cell receptor beta chains follows, all from one sample in a study of blood T cell repertoires in COVID-19. Assay used: immunoSEQ multiplex PCR; TCRdb lists only in-frame clones, some missing. The repertoire holds more than 250,000 clones, with around 82% as singletons. Sequencing was carried out using peripheral blood. These receptors were taken from a human donor in a cohort sampled during active COVID-19. CDR3s include the opening cysteine and the closing phenylalanine or tryptophan. Each record gives: V gene, J gene, D gene, CDR3 protein. A D gene is named only where the DNA matches it firmly.

v_gene: TRBV29-1
j_gene: TRBJ2-1
d_gene: TRBD1
CDR3aa: CSGAIGTGYEQFF

v_gene: TRBV6-2/TRBV6-3
j_gene: TRBJ2-3
d_gene: .
CDR3aa: CASSPLGLPSTDTQYF

v_gene: TRBV9
j_gene: TRBJ2-7
d_gene: .
CDR3aa: CASSVEEGATYEQYF

v_gene: TRBV5-1
j_gene: TRBJ2-1
d_gene: TRBD2
CDR3aa: CASSLARTSGSLHEQFF

v_gene: TRBV7-8
j_gene: TRBJ1-6
d_gene: .
CDR3aa: CASSLGQDWNSPLHF

v_gene: TRBV13
j_gene: TRBJ2-6
d_gene: TRBD2
CDR3aa: CASSPSGGAYSGANVLTF

v_gene: TRBV9
j_gene: TRBJ1-1
d_gene: TRBD1
CDR3aa: CASSTTGDPGEEAFF

v_gene: TRBV6-5
j_gene: TRBJ2-3
d_gene: TRBD1
CDR3aa: CASRKTGFTDTQYF

v_gene: TRBV4-1
j_gene: TRBJ1-2
d_gene: TRBD1
CDR3aa: CASSQVGTGANYGYTF

v_gene: TRBV15
j_gene: TRBJ1-4
d_gene: TRBD1
CDR3aa: CATSRDRTGGNEKLFF

v_gene: TRBV21-1
j_gene: TRBJ1-2
d_gene: .
CDR3aa: CASSPGRIQGRDYGYTF

v_gene: TRBV6-2/TRBV6-3
j_gene: TRBJ2-5
d_gene: .
CDR3aa: CASSRGTLIQETQYF

v_gene: TRBV7-2
j_gene: TRBJ2-1
d_gene: TRBD2
CDR3aa: CASSLVRGGLDEQFF

v_gene: TRBV5-1
j_gene: TRBJ2-7
d_gene: .
CDR3aa: CASRLGQGPYEQYF

v_gene: TRBV5-6
j_gene: TRBJ2-2
d_gene: .
CDR3aa: CASSWGVSAGELFF

v_gene: TRBV19
j_gene: TRBJ2-2
d_gene: .
CDR3aa: CASTKGGSYTGELFF

v_gene: TRBV5-5
j_gene: TRBJ2-3
d_gene: .
CDR3aa: CASSLWSLARPTQYF

v_gene: TRBV15
j_gene: TRBJ1-6
d_gene: .
CDR3aa: CATSALKSSYNSPLHF

v_gene: TRBV19
j_gene: TRBJ1-2
d_gene: TRBD1
CDR3aa: CASSISGGPTYGYTF

v_gene: TRBV2
j_gene: TRBJ2-5
d_gene: TRBD2
CDR3aa: CASSGQETQYF

v_gene: TRBV4-2
j_gene: TRBJ2-3
d_gene: .
CDR3aa: CASSQGTGSTDTQYF

v_gene: TRBV6-5
j_gene: TRBJ1-1
d_gene: .
CDR3aa: CASSLRGQLNTEAFF

v_gene: TRBV27
j_gene: TRBJ2-2
d_gene: TRBD2
CDR3aa: CASSLLKLAGANTGELFF

v_gene: TRBV6-6
j_gene: TRBJ1-1
d_gene: .
CDR3aa: CASRSTGNTEAFF

v_gene: TRBV29-1
j_gene: TRBJ2-7
d_gene: TRBD2
CDR3aa: CSVTSGTGEQYF

v_gene: TRBV7-2
j_gene: TRBJ1-5
d_gene: .
CDR3aa: CASSEGQSSNQPQHF

v_gene: TRBV4-1
j_gene: TRBJ2-1
d_gene: .
CDR3aa: CASSQESQKSYNEQFF